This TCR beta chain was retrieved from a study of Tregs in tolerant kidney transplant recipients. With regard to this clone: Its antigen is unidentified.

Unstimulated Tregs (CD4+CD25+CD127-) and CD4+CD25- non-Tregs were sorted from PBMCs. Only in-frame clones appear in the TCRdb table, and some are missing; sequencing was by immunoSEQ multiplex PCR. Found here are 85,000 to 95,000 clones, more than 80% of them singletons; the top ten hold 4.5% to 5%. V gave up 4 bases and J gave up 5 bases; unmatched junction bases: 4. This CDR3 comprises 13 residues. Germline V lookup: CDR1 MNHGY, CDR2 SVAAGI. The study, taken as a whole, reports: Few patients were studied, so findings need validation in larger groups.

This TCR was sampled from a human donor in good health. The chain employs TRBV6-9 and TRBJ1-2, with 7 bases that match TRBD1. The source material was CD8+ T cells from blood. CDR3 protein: CASSCPGQYGYTF. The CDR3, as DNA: TGTGCCAGCAGTTGTCCGGGACAGTATGGCTACACCTTC.